The 31 T cell receptor beta chains given below trace back to one sample, sequenced in a study of T cells in Graves' hyperthyroidism and ophthalmopathy. It was RNA transcripts that yielded the amplified TCR beta CDR3 regions. HTBI primers were the set used in a first-round RT-PCR of the TCR CDR3. TCRdb reanalysed the multiplex PCR reads using MiXCR and keeps one entry per CDR3 protein. The repertoire consists of just under 750,000 distinct CDR3 sequences, with 35% occurring once and the leading ten covering roughly 30%. Specimen: blood. These receptors were taken from a woman aged 40 to 49 with Graves' hyperthyroidism.

This clonotype came up a few times. The rearrangement joins TRBV5-8 to TRBJ1-2; weak D call: TRBD1 (5 bases). This CDR3 contains 22 residues. Looked up from germline, CDR1 is SGHTS and CDR2 is YDEGEE. Deletions cut 0 bases from V and 7 bases from J, with 37 bases between. Here the CDR3 reads CASSLEKGRLPSGLGGQGGYTF. CDR3 coding DNA: TGTGCCAGCAGCTTGGAAAAGGGCCGATTACCTTCTGGATTGGGTGGACAAGGTGGCTACACCTTC.

This clonotype was counted a few times. The rearrangement links TRBV10-3 to TRBJ1-1; 7 bases line up with TRBD1. Germline V gene sequence: CDR1 ENHRY, CDR2 SYGVKD. CDR3 size: 13 residues. V gave up 2 bases and J gave up 11 bases; unmatched junction bases: 8. The CDR3 sequence: CAISEGQGDLAFF. The CDR3 DNA follows: TGTGCCATCAGTGAGGGGCAGGGGGACCTGGCTTTCTTT.

This clonotype has ten or more counts. The CDR3 is CASSKGLIDSSGANVLTF. CDR3 bases: TGTGCCAGCAGCAAAGGTCTAATAGACAGCTCTGGGGCCAACGTCCTGACTTTC. The rearrangement links TRBV14 to TRBJ2-6, with TRBD1 as a possible D gene (5 bases). The CDR3 contains 18 residues. The germline V gene has CDR1 SGHDN and CDR2 FVKESK. The V end lost 5 bases, the J end lost 0 bases, and 17 bases lay between the germline ends.

The chain uses TRBV5-6 and TRBJ2-3, with D tentatively TRBD1 (6 bases). The CDR3 has 12 amino acids. Germline CDR1 SGHDT, CDR2 YYEEEE. Trimming removed 6 bases at V and 5 bases at J, with 10 bases between. The CDR3 DNA is TGTGCCAGCACCAGGGGTTTAGATACGCAGTATTTT. Translating it yields CASTRGLDTQYF.

This clonotype was seen only a few times. The chain employs TRBV5-1 and TRBJ1-3; D is possibly TRBD1 (5 bases). V lost 6 bases and J 4 bases, leaving 23 bases between the germline ends. Germline V gives CDR1 SGHRS, CDR2 YFSETQ. This CDR3 is 17 amino acids long. CDR3 in amino acids: CASIMSRGTSTGNTIYF. CDR3 in DNA: TGCGCCAGCATTATGTCGAGAGGGACGAGTACGGGAAACACCATATATTTT.

This clonotype has more than one count but fewer than ten. The chain has TRBV5-1 and TRBJ1-1; maybe TRBD1 (5 bases). CDR1 and CDR2 from the germline V gene are SGHRS and YFSETQ. The CDR3 length is 15 residues. V shed 1 base and J shed 5 bases, with 15 bases lying between them. The CDR3 coding sequence is TGCGCCAGCAGCTTGCTGCCGGAGGGGTCGACTGAAGCTTTCTTT. Encoded protein: CASSLLPEGSTEAFF.

The rearrangement links TRBV7-3 to TRBJ2-1; 11 bases map to TRBD2. The CDR3 runs to 14 residues. After removal of 2 bases from V and 9 bases from J, the junction contained 3 bases not matched to a gene. CDR1 is SGHTA and CDR2 is FQGTGA in the germline V gene. The CDR3 reads CASSLLAGGTEQFF. In DNA, the CDR3 is TGTGCCAGCAGCTTACTAGCGGGAGGTACTGAGCAGTTCTTC.

About this clonotype itself: A much more abundant neighbour one base away suggests this may be a read error. This CDR3 reads CASSWRDRNYEQYF. CDR3 coding DNA: TGTGCCAGCAGCTGGCGGGACAGGAACTACGAGCAGTACTTC. This chain connects TRBV7-9 to TRBJ2-7; 8 bases line up with TRBD1. The V and J ends lost 4 bases and 3 bases, in that order; junction bases with no gene match: 5. Germline V gene lookup returns CDR1 SEHNR and CDR2 FQNEAQ (reference sequence). This CDR3 comprises 14 residues. Together with reference TRBV7-9 and TRBJ2-7, the CDR3 gives the full variable domain: DTGVSQNPRHKITKRGQNVTFRCDPISEHNRLYWYRQTLGQGPEFLTYFQNEAQLEKSRLLSDRFSAERPKGSFSTLEIQRTEQGDSAMYLCASSWRDRNYEQYFGPGTRLTVT.

This clonotype appeared many times. V usage is TRBV10-3 and J usage is TRBJ1-5; 9 nucleotides match TRBD1. The length of the CDR3 is 15 residues. Germline V gene sequence: CDR1 ENHRY, CDR2 SYGVKD. The junction had 8 bases not matched to a gene; V was cut back by 6 bases and J by 5 bases. Here the CDR3 reads CAISEQGARDQPQHF. The CDR3 DNA is TGTGCCATCAGCGAACAGGGGGCAAGGGATCAGCCCCAGCATTTT.

On this clonotype: Possible read error: a much larger clone is one base away. The rearrangement links TRBV12-3 or TRBV12-4 to TRBJ1-1; possibly TRBD1 for D (6 bases). The CDR3 is made up of 13 amino acids. The ends were cut back, 8 bases at V and 6 bases at J, with 16 bases in the middle. The CDR3 nucleotides read TGTGCCAGCGCCAACAGGGATTGGGCTGAAGCTTTCTTT. Residues: CASANRDWAEAFF.

This clonotype has only a few counts. V is TRBV11-2 and J is TRBJ1-1; no clear D. CDR3 length: 13 amino acids. Trimming stripped 1 base from V and 8 bases from J, with 11 bases between. Germline lookup yields CDR1 SGHAT and CDR2 FQNNGV. CDR3 protein: CASSLAFRPEAFF. The DNA for the CDR3 is TGTGCCAGCAGCTTAGCTTTTAGGCCGGAAGCTTTCTTT.

This clonotype occurred many times. V usage is TRBV10-3 and J usage is TRBJ2-7; TRBD1 agrees at 7 bases. Germline V gene lookup returns CDR1 ENHRY and CDR2 SYGVKD. This CDR3 is built from 14 residues. The trim removed 4 bases at V and 3 bases at J, leaving 6 bases unmatched. CDR3 sequence reads: CAISGWTGNYEQYF. DNA of the CDR3: TGTGCCATCAGTGGGTGGACAGGCAACTACGAGCAGTACTTC.

The chain couples TRBV10-3 to TRBJ1-1; D not certain. Germline CDR1 ENHRY, CDR2 SYGVKD. Trimming left V 3 bases short and J 6 bases short, with 11 bases between. The CDR3 loop spans 13 amino acids. Here the CDR3 reads CAISDGVRAEAFF. CDR3 DNA: TGTGCCATCAGTGATGGGGTGCGGGCTGAAGCTTTCTTT.

This clonotype has only a few counts. V gene TRBV13 combines with J gene TRBJ2-5, with TRBD1 matching 9 bases. In germline, CDR1 is PRHDT, CDR2 FYEKMQ (reference sequence). This CDR3 region has 16 residues. The ends lost 6 bases at V and 2 bases at J; junction bases unmatched: 10. CDR3: CASSFTGTGPQETQYF. In DNA, the CDR3 is TGTGCCAGCAGTTTCACCGGGACAGGGCCTCAAGAGACCCAGTACTTC.

The chain is built from TRBV6-5 and TRBJ2-7; 7 nucleotides line up with TRBD1. This CDR3 spans 14 amino acids. J gave up 3 bases and V 5 bases, and 7 bases lay outside the gene matches. CDR1 and CDR2 from the germline V gene are MNHEY and SVGAGI. CDR3 coding DNA: TGTGCCAGCAGTCTCACAGGGGTAGTCTACGAGCAGTACTTC. It yields the protein CASSLTGVVYEQYF.

This clonotype was recorded only once. V gene TRBV9 combines with J gene TRBJ1-6, with D perhaps TRBD1 (5 bases). The V end lost 4 bases, the J end lost 11 bases, and 19 bases lay between the germline ends. Germline V gene lookup returns CDR1 SGDLS and CDR2 YYNGEE. The CDR3 consists of 15 residues. For the CDR3, the DNA is TGTGCCAGCAGCCAAGATTGGGGGACGGCGCCACCCCTCCACTTT. Amino acid sequence: CASSQDWGTAPPLHF.

V gene TRBV6-1 combines with J gene TRBJ1-6; D remains ambiguous. CDR1 MNHNS and CDR2 SASEGT come from the germline V gene. Trimming removed 10 bases from V and 1 base from J, with 17 bases in between. The CDR3 has 16 amino acids. The CDR3 region is CATFGPVGSYNSPLHF. CDR3 DNA: TGTGCCACGTTTGGCCCCGTCGGGTCCTATAATTCACCCCTCCACTTT.

The chain is built from TRBV6-5 and TRBJ1-2; D is perhaps TRBD1 (5 bases). The CDR3 has 13 residues. V lost 4 bases to trimming and J lost 0 bases, with 6 bases between them. The germline V gene has CDR1 MNHEY and CDR2 SVGAGI. CDR3 bases: TGTGCCAGCAGTTGGGGACCTAACTATGGCTACACCTTC. Its protein is CASSWGPNYGYTF.

This clonotype was recorded at least ten times. The CDR3 loop reads CASRSGYTGELFF. DNA of the CDR3: TGCGCCAGCCGATCAGGGTACACCGGGGAGCTGTTTTTT. This chain connects TRBV10-1 to TRBJ2-2, with D maybe TRBD1 (5 bases). Trimming took 8 bases from V and 3 from J, leaving 10 bases between them. Germline V gene sequence: CDR1 WNHNN, CDR2 SYGVQD (reference sequence). This CDR3 spans 13 amino acids.

The table lists this clonotype with many counts. V is TRBV7-9 and J is TRBJ2-7; no definite D call. Trimming removed 1 base from V and 6 bases from J, with 7 bases in between. This CDR3 has 12 amino acids. CDR1 is SEHNR, CDR2 FQNEAQ, per germline (reference sequence). CDR3 sequence reads: CASSLEVSEQYF. The CDR3 DNA is TGTGCCAGCAGCTTAGAGGTCAGCGAGCAGTACTTC.

The genes are TRBV7-2 and TRBJ1-6; 9 nucleotides match TRBD1. Trimming at V came to 5 bases and at J to 5 bases, leaving 4 bases not matched to a gene. The germline CDR1 and CDR2 sequences are SGHTA and FQGNSA. The CDR3 totals 15 residues. CDR3 protein: CASSPGQGHNSPLHF. CDR3 nucleotides: TGTGCCAGCAGCCCGGGACAGGGACATAATTCACCCCTCCACTTT.

This clonotype was detected ten times or more. The chain combines TRBV15 with TRBJ1-5; D is uncertain. The CDR3 has 11 residues. Trimming shortened V by 8 bases and J by 5 bases, and 7 bases separated the two germline ends. Germline V gives CDR1 LNHNV, CDR2 YYDKDF (reference sequence). In nucleotides, the CDR3 is TGTGCCACCGGGGAGGATCAGCCCCAGCATTTT. It yields the protein CATGEDQPQHF.

With respect to this clonotype: At one end, the junction sequence differs from germline, possibly due to a read error. The genes are TRBV7-2 and TRBJ1-2; TRBD1 matches at 10 bases. The CDR3 has 16 residues. In germline, CDR1 is SGHTA, CDR2 FQGNSA. CDR3 in DNA: TGCGCCAGCAGCATGACCGGGACAGGGGTGGTCTATGGCTACACCTTC. Translating gives CASSMTGTGVVYGYTF.

A single count supports this clonotype. The chain couples TRBV7-2 to TRBJ1-2; 7 positions agree with TRBD1. V gave up 0 bases and J gave up 4 bases; unmatched junction bases: 5. The germline gives CDR1 SGHTA, CDR2 FQGNSA. This CDR3 spans 15 amino acids. In nucleotides, the CDR3 is TGTGCCAGCAGCTTAGCTTCGGGACAGATCTATGGCTACACCTTC. Protein: CASSLASGQIYGYTF.

This clonotype was observed many times. The chain employs TRBV10-3 and TRBJ2-2, with unresolved D. Trimming pared 10 bases from V and 4 bases from J, leaving 16 bases between. CDR3 length: 14 residues. Germline assignment: CDR1 ENHRY and CDR2 SYGVKD. Here the CDR3 DNA reads TGTGCCAGCTCATCCCCCCCCGGCACCGGGGAGCTGTTTTTT. Its protein product is CASSSPPGTGELFF.

This clonotype was counted only a few times. The chain recombines TRBV7-9 with TRBJ1-2; D is possibly TRBD1 (5 bases). The CDR3 sequence is 15 residues long. V was clipped by 3 bases and J by 8 bases, with 19 bases between them. Germline loops: CDR1 SEHNR, CDR2 FQNEAQ (reference sequence). The CDR3 nucleotides are TGTGCCAGCAGCTTGGAACCCCAGGGTATCTACGGCTACACCTTC. Its translation is CASSLEPQGIYGYTF. Full variable domain (missing parts from reference TRBV7-9 and TRBJ1-2): DTGVSQNPRHKITKRGQNVTFRCDPISEHNRLYWYRQTLGQGPEFLTYFQNEAQLEKSRLLSDRFSAERPKGSFSTLEIQRTEQGDSAMYLCASSLEPQGIYGYTFGSGTRLTVV.

This clonotype has at least ten counts. This CDR3 is CASSLSGGTDTQYF. DNA of the CDR3: TGTGCCAGCAGCTTAAGCGGGGGCACAGATACGCAGTATTTT. V usage is TRBV7-2 and J usage is TRBJ2-3, with 7 bases fitting TRBD2. The CDR3 is 14 amino acids. Per germline, CDR1 SGHTA and CDR2 FQGNSA. V trimming: 2 bases; J trimming: 1 base; junction bases outside the gene matches: 0.

This clonotype appeared a few times. The chain uses TRBV6-5 and TRBJ2-5; the D gene is possibly TRBD2 (6 bases). This CDR3 is built from 17 residues. In germline, CDR1 is MNHEY, CDR2 SVGAGI. Trimming removed 7 bases at V and 5 bases at J, with 26 bases between. In nucleotides, the CDR3 is TGTGCCAGCACCCTTACCTTTACTGCGGGGACGGGGGAGACCCAGTACTTC. Protein sequence: CASTLTFTAGTGETQYF.

A few counts support this clonotype. This chain links TRBV10-2 with TRBJ1-2; 8 nucleotides agree with TRBD1. With V trimmed by 6 bases and J by 13 bases, 10 bases remained unmatched. In germline, CDR1 is WSHSY, CDR2 SAAADI. The CDR3 extends over 12 amino acids. The CDR3, as DNA: TGCGCCAGCAGAATATCGACAGGGGAGTGCACCTTC. This codes for CASRISTGECTF.

This chain uses TRBV9 with TRBJ2-3; no firm D call. CDR1 and CDR2 (germline): SGDLS, YYNGEE. V dropped 0 bases and J dropped 2 bases, with 7 bases sitting between them. The CDR3 extends over 14 amino acids. CDR3 DNA sequence: TGTGCCAGCAGCGTAGCCAGGATCACAGATACGCAGTATTTT. Translating gives CASSVARITDTQYF.

At least ten counts were recorded for this clonotype. The chain joins TRBV6-5 to TRBJ2-7; 8 nucleotides line up with TRBD1. Trimming cost V 6 bases and J 12 bases; bases outside gene matches: 10. The CDR3 runs 12 residues. CDR1 is MNHEY, CDR2 SVGAGI, per germline. The CDR3 is CASSLTGQGLYF. CDR3 DNA sequence: TGTGCCAGCAGCCTCACCGGACAGGGACTGTACTTC.